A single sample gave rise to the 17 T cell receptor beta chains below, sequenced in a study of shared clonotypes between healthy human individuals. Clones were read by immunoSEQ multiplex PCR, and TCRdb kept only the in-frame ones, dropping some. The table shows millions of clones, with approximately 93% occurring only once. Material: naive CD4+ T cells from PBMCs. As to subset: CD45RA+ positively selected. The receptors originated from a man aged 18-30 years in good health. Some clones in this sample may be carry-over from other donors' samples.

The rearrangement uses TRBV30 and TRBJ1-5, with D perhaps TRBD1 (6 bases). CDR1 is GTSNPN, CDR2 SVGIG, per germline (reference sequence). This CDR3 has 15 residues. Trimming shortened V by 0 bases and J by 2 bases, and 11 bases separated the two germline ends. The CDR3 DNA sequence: TGTGCCTGGAGTGTATTCTCAGGGGGCAATCAGCCCCAGCATTTT. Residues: CAWSVFSGGNQPQHF. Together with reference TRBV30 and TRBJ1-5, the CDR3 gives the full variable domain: SQTIHQWPATLVQPVGSPLSLECTVEGTSNPNLYWYRQAAGRGLQLLFYSVGIGQISSEVPQNLSASRPQDRQFILSSKKLLLSDSGFYLCAWSVFSGGNQPQHFGDGTRLSIL.

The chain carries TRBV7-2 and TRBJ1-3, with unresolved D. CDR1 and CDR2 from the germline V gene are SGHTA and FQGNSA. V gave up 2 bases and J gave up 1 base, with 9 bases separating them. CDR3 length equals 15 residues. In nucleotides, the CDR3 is TGTGCCAGCAGCTTATATTGGGGTTCTGGAAACACCATATATTTT. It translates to CASSLYWGSGNTIYF.

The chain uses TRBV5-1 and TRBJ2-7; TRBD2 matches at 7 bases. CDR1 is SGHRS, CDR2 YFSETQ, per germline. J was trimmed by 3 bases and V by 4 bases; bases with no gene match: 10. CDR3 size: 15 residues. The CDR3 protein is CASSQMTSSVYEQYF. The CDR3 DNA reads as TGCGCCAGCAGCCAGATGACTAGCTCCGTCTACGAGCAGTACTTC.

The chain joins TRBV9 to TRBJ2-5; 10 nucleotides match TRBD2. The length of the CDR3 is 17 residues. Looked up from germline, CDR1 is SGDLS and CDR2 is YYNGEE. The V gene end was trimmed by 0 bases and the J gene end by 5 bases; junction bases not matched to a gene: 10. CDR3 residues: CASSVAYLAGADETQYF. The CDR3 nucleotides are TGTGCCAGCAGCGTAGCATACCTAGCGGGAGCGGACGAGACCCAGTACTTC.

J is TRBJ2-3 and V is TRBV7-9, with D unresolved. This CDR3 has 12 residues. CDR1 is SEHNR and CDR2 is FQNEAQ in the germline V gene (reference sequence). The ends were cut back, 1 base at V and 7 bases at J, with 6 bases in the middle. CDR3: CASSLDANTQYF. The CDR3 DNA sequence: TGTGCCAGCAGCTTAGACGCTAATACGCAGTATTTT.

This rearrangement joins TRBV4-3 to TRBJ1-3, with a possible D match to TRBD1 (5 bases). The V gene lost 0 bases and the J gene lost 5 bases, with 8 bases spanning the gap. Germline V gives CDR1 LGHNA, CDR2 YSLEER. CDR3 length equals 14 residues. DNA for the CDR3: TGCGCCAGCAGCCAAGAGGGGGGAAGAAACACCATATATTTT. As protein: CASSQEGGRNTIYF.

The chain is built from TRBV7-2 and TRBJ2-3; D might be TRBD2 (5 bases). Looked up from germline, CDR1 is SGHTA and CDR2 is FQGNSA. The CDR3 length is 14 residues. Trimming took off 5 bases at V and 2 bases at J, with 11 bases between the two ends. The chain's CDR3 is CASSPSRDTDTQYF. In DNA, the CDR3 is TGTGCCAGCAGCCCGTCCCGGGACACAGATACGCAGTATTTT.

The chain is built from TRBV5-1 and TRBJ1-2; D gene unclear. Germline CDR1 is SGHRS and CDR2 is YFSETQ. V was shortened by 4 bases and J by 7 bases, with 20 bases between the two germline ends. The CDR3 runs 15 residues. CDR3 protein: CASSDPGHLSGGYTF. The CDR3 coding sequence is TGCGCCAGCAGCGACCCGGGCCACCTATCGGGTGGCTACACCTTC.

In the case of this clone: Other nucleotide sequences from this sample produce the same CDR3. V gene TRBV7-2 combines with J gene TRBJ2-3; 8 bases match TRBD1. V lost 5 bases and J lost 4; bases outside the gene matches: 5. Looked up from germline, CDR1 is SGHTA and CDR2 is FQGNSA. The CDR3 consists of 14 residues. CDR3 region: CASSLGQGSDTQYF. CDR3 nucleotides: TGTGCCAGCAGCCTAGGACAGGGATCAGATACGCAGTATTTT.

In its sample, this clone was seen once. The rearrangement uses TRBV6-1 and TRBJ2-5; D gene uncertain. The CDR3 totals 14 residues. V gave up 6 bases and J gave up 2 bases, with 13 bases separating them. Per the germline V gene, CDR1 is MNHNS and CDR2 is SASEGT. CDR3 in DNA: TGTGCCAGCAGACTCAAAGGCGGACAAGAGACCCAGTACTTC. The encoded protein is CASRLKGGQETQYF.

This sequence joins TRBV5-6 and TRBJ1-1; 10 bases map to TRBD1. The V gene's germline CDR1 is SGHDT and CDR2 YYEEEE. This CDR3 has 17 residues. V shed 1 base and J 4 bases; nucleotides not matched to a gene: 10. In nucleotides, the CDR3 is TGTGCCAGCAGCTTGCTGGGGGGACAGGGGATAACCACTGAAGCTTTCTTT. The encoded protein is CASSLLGGQGITTEAFF. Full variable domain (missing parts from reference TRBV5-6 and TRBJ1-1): DAGVTQSPTHLIKTRGQQVTLRCSPKSGHDTVSWYQQALGQGPQFIFQYYEEEERQRGNFPDRFSGHQFPNYSSELNVNALLLGDSALYLCASSLLGGQGITTEAFFGQGTRLTVV.

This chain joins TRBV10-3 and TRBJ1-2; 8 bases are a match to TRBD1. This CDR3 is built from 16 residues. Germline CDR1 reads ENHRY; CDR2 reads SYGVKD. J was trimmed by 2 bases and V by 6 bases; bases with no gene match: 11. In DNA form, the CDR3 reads TGTGCCATCAGCATAGAATTGGACAGGGCCAACTATGGCTACACCTTC. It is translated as CAISIELDRANYGYTF.

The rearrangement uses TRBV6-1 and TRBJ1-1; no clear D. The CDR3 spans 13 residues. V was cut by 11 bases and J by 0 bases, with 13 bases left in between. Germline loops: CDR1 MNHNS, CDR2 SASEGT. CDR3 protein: CALRAYMNTEAFF. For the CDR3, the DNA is TGTGCCCTCCGGGCGTATATGAACACTGAAGCTTTCTTT.

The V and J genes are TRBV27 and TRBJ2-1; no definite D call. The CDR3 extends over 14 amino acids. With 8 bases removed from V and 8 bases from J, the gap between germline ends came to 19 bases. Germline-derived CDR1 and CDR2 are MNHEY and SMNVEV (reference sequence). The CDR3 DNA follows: TGTGCCAGCGGACCGGACCCCCGTGGGCATGAGCAGTTCTTC. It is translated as CASGPDPRGHEQFF.

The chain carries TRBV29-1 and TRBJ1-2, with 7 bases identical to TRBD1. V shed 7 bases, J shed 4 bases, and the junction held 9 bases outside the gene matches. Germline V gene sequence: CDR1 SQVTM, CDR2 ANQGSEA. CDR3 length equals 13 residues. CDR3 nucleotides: TGCAGCGCCCCGACAGGGCTGGGCTATGGCTACACCTTC. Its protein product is CSAPTGLGYGYTF. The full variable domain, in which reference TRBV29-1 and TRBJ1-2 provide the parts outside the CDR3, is SAVISQKPSRDICQRGTSLTIQCQVDSQVTMMFWYRQQPGQSLTLIATANQGSEATYESGFVIDKFPISRPNLTFSTLTVSNMSPEDSSIYLCSAPTGLGYGYTFGSGTRLTVV.

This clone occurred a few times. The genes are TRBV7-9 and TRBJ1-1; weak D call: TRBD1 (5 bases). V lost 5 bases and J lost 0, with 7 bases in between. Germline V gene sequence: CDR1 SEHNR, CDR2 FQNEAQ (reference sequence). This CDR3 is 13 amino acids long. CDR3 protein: CASSQDMNTEAFF. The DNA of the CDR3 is TGTGCCAGCAGCCAGGACATGAACACTGAAGCTTTCTTT.

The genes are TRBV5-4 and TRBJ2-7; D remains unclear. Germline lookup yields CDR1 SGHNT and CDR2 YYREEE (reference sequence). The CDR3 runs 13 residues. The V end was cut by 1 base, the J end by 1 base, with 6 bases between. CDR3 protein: CASSLYSSYEQYF. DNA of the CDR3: TGTGCCAGCAGCTTGTACAGTTCCTACGAGCAGTACTTC.